This TCR beta chain was captured in a study of T cells of healthy individuals. TCRdb re-called the 5' RACE reads through MiXCR, storing one row per CDR3 protein. Among some 69,000 distinct CDR3 sequences, about 16% were seen once, and the ten largest hold approximately 4.6%. Unmatched junction bases numbered 3, after V lost 4 bases and J lost 2 bases. Germline CDR1 is SGDLS and CDR2 is YYNGEE. This CDR3 spans 14 amino acids. This clonotype was seen repeatedly, ten times or more. The receptor was derived from a human donor in good health. The V call is TRBV9, the J call TRBJ1-5; TRBD1 agrees at 7 bases. CDR3 in amino acids: CASSSTGGNQPQHF. The CDR3 DNA is TGTGCCAGCAGCTCTACAGGGGGCAATCAGCCCCAGCATTTT.